The rows below give T cell receptor beta chains drawn from one sample of a study of cytotoxic CD8 clonotypes in ibrutinib-treated CLL. Measured with immunoSEQ multiplex PCR; TCRdb has only the in-frame clones, and not every one. The table has over 8,500 clones, around 80% seen once. The material was PBMCs, obtained at disease progression, from a patient treated with ibrutinib. These receptors were obtained from a human donor with chronic lymphocytic leukemia. Both conserved end residues are part of each CDR3. D genes are given only for firm matches. Clone size is not always given. Where it is, it says once, few, many or a class for expanded clones.

length,V,D,J,size,DNA,CDR3
13,TRBV2,-,TRBJ2-7,-,TGTGCCAGCATACGGGACACCGACTACGAGCAGTACTTC,CASIRDTDYEQYF
13,TRBV5-4,-,TRBJ2-3,once,TGTGCCAGCAGCTTGGTTAGCGACGATACGCAGTATTTT,CASSLVSDDTQYF
16,TRBV27,TRBD1,TRBJ1-5,-,TGTGCCAGCAGTCCCCGGGGACAGGGTGGGGCTCAGCCCCAGCATTTT,CASSPRGQGGAQPQHF
14,TRBV7-9,TRBD2,TRBJ2-2,-,TGTGCCAGCGGGACTAGCATGAACACCGGGGAGCTGTTTTTT,CASGTSMNTGELFF
16,TRBV4-1,TRBD2,TRBJ2-1,-,TGCGCCAGCAGCCAAGATAGCGGGGTCCGGACCCATGAGCAGTTCTTC,CASSQDSGVRTHEQFF
15,TRBV18,-,TRBJ2-5,once,TGTGCCAGCTCACCGCCCCGGGACACACAAGAGACCCAGTACTTC,CASSPPRDTQETQYF
14,TRBV7-6,-,TRBJ1-6,-,TGTGCCAGCAGCTTAGAGGGGAGTTCATCACCCCTCCACTTT,CASSLEGSSSPLHF
16,TRBV18,TRBD2,TRBJ2-1,-,TGTGCCAGCTCACCGGGAGCGGGAGTAGAGTACAATGAGCAGTTCTTC,CASSPGAGVEYNEQFF
11,TRBV7-8,-,TRBJ2-7,-,TGTGCCAGCAGCCCCTCCTACGAGCAGTACTTC,CASSPSYEQYF
12,TRBV30,-,TRBJ2-3,-,TGTGCCTGGAGACGCAGCACAGATACGCAGTATTTT,CAWRRSTDTQYF
14,TRBV7-9,-,TRBJ2-7,-,TGTGCCAGCAGCTTCCCGGGACTCTCCTACGAGCAGTACTTC,CASSFPGLSYEQYF
14,TRBV7-3,TRBD1,TRBJ2-2,large,TGTGCCACCCGGGACAGGGGGAACACCGGGGAGCTGTTTTTT,CATRDRGNTGELFF
16,TRBV4-1,-,TRBJ1-4,once,TGCGCCAGCAGCCTTAGGCCCGGGACGGTCAATGAAAAACTGTTTTTT,CASSLRPGTVNEKLFF
15,TRBV6-5,TRBD1,TRBJ2-7,-,TGTGCCAGCAGTTACTCCCGGGACAGGGCCTACGAGCAGTACTTC,CASSYSRDRAYEQYF
15,TRBV11-2,TRBD1,TRBJ2-2,few,TGTGCCAGCAGCTCCAGGGGGCGCAACACCGGGGAGCTGTTTTTT,CASSSRGRNTGELFF
16,TRBV10-1,-,TRBJ2-7,-,TGCGCCACACGTATGCCACCTAGGATCCTATCCTACGAGCAGTACTTC,CATRMPPRILSYEQYF
13,TRBV29-1,-,TRBJ1-1,-,TGCAGCGTTGTTTGGGGTTGGGACACTGAAGCTTTCTTT,CSVVWGWDTEAFF
14,TRBV18,-,TRBJ2-1,-,TGTGCCAGCTCACCAGTTGCCGGGAGCAATGAGCAGTTCTTC,CASSPVAGSNEQFF
14,TRBV18,TRBD1,TRBJ1-5,few,TGTGCCAGCTCACCGACAGGGCAGGGGCAGCCCCAGCATTTT,CASSPTGQGQPQHF
16,TRBV11-1,-,TRBJ2-2,-,TGTGCCAGCAGCAGTCACCGGGACGCGATCACCGGGGAGCTGTTTTTT,CASSSHRDAITGELFF
16,TRBV7-3,-,TRBJ2-2,-,TGTGCCAGCAGCTTAATCGGCGGAAAGAACACCGGGGAGCTGTTTTTT,CASSLIGGKNTGELFF
14,TRBV6-6,-,TRBJ2-3,-,TGTGCCAGCAGTTACTTGGGGTCCTCAGATACGCAGTATTTT,CASSYLGSSDTQYF
11,TRBV20-1,TRBD2,TRBJ2-7,-,TGCAGTGCCGGGAGGGAAGACGAGCAGTACTTC,CSAGREDEQYF
14,TRBV19,TRBD1,TRBJ2-3,-,TGTGCCAGTAGTATCCGACAGGGGGCAGATACGCAGTATTTT,CASSIRQGADTQYF
11,TRBV5-1,-,TRBJ2-5,once,TGCGCCAGCAGCCTGACGGGGACCCAGTACTTC,CASSLTGTQYF
14,TRBV10-3,-,TRBJ2-7,-,TGTGCCATCAGGTCCGGGACTGCGATTTACGAGCAGTACTTC,CAIRSGTAIYEQYF
13,TRBV5-5,-,TRBJ1-5,-,TGTGCCAGCAGCACTTGGGGCAGTGACACCCAGCATTTT,CASSTWGSDTQHF
13,TRBV7-7,-,TRBJ2-2,-,TGTGCTAGCAGCCAGGATCACACCGGGGAGCTGTTTTTT,CASSQDHTGELFF
13,TRBV4-1,-,TRBJ1-2,-,TGCGCCAGCAGCCTCCAGCACCTAGGGCAGGTTGGCTTC,CASSLQHLGQVGF
14,TRBV28,-,TRBJ2-6,-,TGTGCCAGCAGCCTTGAAGGTGGGGCCAACGTCCTGACTTTC,CASSLEGGANVLTF
18,TRBV7-6,TRBD1,TRBJ2-7,-,TGTGCCAGCAGCACCCCCGTGACAGGGGATCTGGCGGGCTACGAGCAGTACTTC,CASSTPVTGDLAGYEQYF
13,TRBV19,TRBD2,TRBJ2-1,-,TGTGCCAGTAGCTTAGGACTAGCAAGTGAGCAGTTCTTC,CASSLGLASEQFF
14,TRBV19,TRBD2,TRBJ2-1,-,TGTGCCAGTAGTGTAGGGACTATCGTCCATGAGCAGTTCTTC,CASSVGTIVHEQFF
12,TRBV29-1,-,TRBJ1-5,-,TGCAGCGTTGGGGCTAGCAATCAGCCCCAGCATTTT,CSVGASNQPQHF
13,TRBV5-1,-,TRBJ1-2,-,TGCGCCAGCAGCTCCGACGGTAAATGGGGCTACACCTTC,CASSSDGKWGYTF
16,TRBV2,-,TRBJ1-2,-,TGTGCCAGCATTAGGGAGGCAGGAGCTACGAACTATGGCTACACCTTC,CASIREAGATNYGYTF
11,TRBV30,-,TRBJ2-3,-,TGTGCCTGGGGTTACAGTCCTAGACAGTATTTT,CAWGYSPRQYF
16,TRBV4-3,-,TRBJ2-7,-,TGCGCCAGCAGCCAAGTACACAGAGTGGGCTCCTACGAGCAGTACTTC,CASSQVHRVGSYEQYF
18,TRBV7-2,-,TRBJ2-3,-,TGTGCCAGCAGCTTGCGCCTGCCCCCTCCCATGGGCACAGATACGCAGTATTTT,CASSLRLPPPMGTDTQYF
15,TRBV11-2,-,TRBJ2-7,-,TGTGCCAGCAGCTTGTTGCCCCTCTACTCCTACGAGCAGTACTTC,CASSLLPLYSYEQYF
12,TRBV19,-,TRBJ1-2,-,TGTGCCAGTTCCTTCAACTGGCATGGCTACACCTTC,CASSFNWHGYTF
13,TRBV15,-,TRBJ1-3,-,TGTGCCACCAGCAGGCTCTCTGGAAACACCATATATTTT,CATSRLSGNTIYF
16,TRBV9,TRBD2,TRBJ2-2,-,TGTGCCAGCAGCTTCAGCGGGGGGGCGAACACCGGGGAGCTGTTTTTT,CASSFSGGANTGELFF
15,TRBV2,-,TRBJ2-7,-,TGTGCCAGCAGTGGGAGTACCGCACTCTCCTACGAGCAGTACTTC,CASSGSTALSYEQYF
15,TRBV4-1,TRBD2,TRBJ2-1,-,TGCGCCAGCAGCCACCTAGCGGGAGGTATCAATGAGCAGTTCTTC,CASSHLAGGINEQFF
17,TRBV9,TRBD1,TRBJ1-3,-,TGTGCCAGCAGCGCCAGCGGGACAGGGCGCTCTGGAAACACCATATATTTT,CASSASGTGRSGNTIYF
16,TRBV28,-,TRBJ2-2,-,TGTGCCAGCAGTTTAGGGGGCGGGGGCGCGACCGGGGAGCTGTTTTTT,CASSLGGGGATGELFF
14,TRBV28,TRBD2,TRBJ2-7,-,TGTGCCAGCAGTTTGACTAGCGGGGGTGGCGAGCAGTACTTC,CASSLTSGGGEQYF
14,TRBV18,-,TRBJ2-3,-,TGTGCCAGCTCACTTCTGACACACACAGATACGCAGTATTTT,CASSLLTHTDTQYF